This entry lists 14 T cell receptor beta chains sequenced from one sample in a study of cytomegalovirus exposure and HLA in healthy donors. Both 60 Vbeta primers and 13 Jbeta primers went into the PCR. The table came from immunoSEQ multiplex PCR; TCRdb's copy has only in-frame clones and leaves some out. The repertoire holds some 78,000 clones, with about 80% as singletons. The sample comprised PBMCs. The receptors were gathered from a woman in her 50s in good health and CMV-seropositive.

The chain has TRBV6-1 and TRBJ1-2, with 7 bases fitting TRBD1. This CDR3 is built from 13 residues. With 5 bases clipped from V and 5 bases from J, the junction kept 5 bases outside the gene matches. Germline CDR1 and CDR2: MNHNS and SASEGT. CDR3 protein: CASSPSGGYGYTF. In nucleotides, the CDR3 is TGTGCCAGCAGTCCCTCAGGGGGATATGGCTACACCTTC.

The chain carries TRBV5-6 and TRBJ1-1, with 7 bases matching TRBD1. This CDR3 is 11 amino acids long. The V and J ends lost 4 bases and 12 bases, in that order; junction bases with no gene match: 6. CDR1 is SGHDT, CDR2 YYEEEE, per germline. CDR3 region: CASSVGGATFF. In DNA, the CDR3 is TGTGCCAGCAGCGTAGGGGGCGCGACTTTCTTT. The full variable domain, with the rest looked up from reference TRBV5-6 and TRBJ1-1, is DAGVTQSPTHLIKTRGQQVTLRCSPKSGHDTVSWYQQALGQGPQFIFQYYEEEERQRGNFPDRFSGHQFPNYSSELNVNALLLGDSALYLCASSVGGATFFGQGTRLTVV.

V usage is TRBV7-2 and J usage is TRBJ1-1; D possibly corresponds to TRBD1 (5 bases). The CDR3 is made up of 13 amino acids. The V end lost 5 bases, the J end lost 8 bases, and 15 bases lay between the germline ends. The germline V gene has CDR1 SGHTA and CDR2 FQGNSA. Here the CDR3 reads CASSLGPGQEAFF. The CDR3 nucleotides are TGTGCCAGCAGCCTGGGCCCAGGACAAGAAGCTTTCTTT.

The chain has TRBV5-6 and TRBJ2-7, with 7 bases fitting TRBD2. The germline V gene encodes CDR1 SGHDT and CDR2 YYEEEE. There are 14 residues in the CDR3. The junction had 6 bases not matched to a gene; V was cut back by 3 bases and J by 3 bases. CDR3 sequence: CASSSNSGYYEQYV. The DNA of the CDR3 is TGTGCCAGCAGCTCGAATAGCGGGTACTACGAGCAGTACGTC.

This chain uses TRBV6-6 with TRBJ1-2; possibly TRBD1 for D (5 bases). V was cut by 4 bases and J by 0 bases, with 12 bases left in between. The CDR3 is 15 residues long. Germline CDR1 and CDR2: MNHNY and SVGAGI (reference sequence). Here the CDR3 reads CASSSPETANYGYTF. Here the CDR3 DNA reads TGTGCCAGCAGTTCGCCTGAGACAGCTAACTATGGCTACACCTTC.

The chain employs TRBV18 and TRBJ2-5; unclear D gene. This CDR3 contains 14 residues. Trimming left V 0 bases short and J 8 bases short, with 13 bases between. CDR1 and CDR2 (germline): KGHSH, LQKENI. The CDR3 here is CASSPPATPSTQYF. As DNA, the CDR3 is TGTGCCAGCTCACCACCGGCCACCCCCAGTACCCAGTACTTC.

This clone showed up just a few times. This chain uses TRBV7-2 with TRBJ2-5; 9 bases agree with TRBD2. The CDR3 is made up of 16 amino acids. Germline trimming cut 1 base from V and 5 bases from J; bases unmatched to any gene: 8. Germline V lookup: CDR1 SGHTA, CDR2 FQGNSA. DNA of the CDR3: TGTGCCAGCAGCTTAGAATGGCGGGGGGGCCGCGAGACCCAGTACTTC. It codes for CASSLEWRGGRETQYF.

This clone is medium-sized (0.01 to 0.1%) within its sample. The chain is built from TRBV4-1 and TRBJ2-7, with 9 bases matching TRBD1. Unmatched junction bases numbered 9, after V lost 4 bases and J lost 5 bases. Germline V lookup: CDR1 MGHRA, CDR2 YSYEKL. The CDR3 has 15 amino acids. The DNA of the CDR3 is TGCGCCAGCAGCCTCCCCGGACAGGGGAGGAACGAGCAGTACGTC. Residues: CASSLPGQGRNEQYV.

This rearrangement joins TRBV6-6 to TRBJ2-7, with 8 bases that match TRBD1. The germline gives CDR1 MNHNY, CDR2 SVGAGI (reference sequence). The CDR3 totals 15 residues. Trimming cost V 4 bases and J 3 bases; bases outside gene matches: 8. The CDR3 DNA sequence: TGTGCCAGCAGTTCGGAGGACAGGGCCAACTACGAGCAGTACTTC. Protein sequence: CASSSEDRANYEQYF.

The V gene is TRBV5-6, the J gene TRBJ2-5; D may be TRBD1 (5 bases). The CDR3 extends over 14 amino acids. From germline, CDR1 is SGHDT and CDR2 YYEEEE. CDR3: CAAGIGARKETQYF. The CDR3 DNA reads TGTGCAGCTGGAATAGGGGCTCGAAAGGAGACCCAGTACTTC. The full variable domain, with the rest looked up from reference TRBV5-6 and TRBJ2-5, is DAGVTQSPTHLIKTRGQQVTLRCSPKSGHDTVSWYQQALGQGPQFIFQYYEEEERQRGNFPDRFSGHQFPNYSSELNVNALLLGDSALYLCAAGIGARKETQYFGPGTRLLVL.

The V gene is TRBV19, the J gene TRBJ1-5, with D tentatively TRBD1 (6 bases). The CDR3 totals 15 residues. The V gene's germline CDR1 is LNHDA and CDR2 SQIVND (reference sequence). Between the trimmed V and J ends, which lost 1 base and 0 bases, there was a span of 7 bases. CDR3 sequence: CASSIGQVSNQPQHF. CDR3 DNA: TGTGCCAGTAGTATAGGACAGGTTAGCAATCAGCCCCAGCATTTT.

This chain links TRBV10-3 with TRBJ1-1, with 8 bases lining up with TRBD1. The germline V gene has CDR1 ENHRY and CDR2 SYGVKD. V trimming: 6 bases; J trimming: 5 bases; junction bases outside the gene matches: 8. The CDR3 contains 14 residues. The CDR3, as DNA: TGTGCCATCAGGGCAGGGGGCTTGGGGACTGAAGCTTTCTTT. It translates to CAIRAGGLGTEAFF.

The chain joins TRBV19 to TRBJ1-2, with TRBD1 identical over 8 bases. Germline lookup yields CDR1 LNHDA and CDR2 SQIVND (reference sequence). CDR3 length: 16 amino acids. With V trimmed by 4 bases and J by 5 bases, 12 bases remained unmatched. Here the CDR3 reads CASSKFGTGERYGYTF. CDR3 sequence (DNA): TGTGCCAGTAGTAAATTCGGGACAGGAGAGAGATATGGCTACACCTTC.

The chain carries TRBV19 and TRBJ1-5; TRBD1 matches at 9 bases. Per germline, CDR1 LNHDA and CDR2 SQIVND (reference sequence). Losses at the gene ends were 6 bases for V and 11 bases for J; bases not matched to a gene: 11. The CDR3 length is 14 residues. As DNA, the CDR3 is TGTGCCAGTAGACGGACAGGGGCTGTGGAGACCCAGCATTTT. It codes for CASRRTGAVETQHF.